These T cell receptor beta chains were read from a single sample in a study of blood T cell repertoires in COVID-19. The repertoire was sequenced with immunoSEQ multiplex PCR; TCRdb's copy has only in-frame clones and lacks some. This table holds nearly 400,000 clones, about nine tenths found once. Sequenced: PBMCs or T cells enriched from blood (not recorded which). The receptors come from a woman aged 25-40 years who had recovered from COVID-19. CDR3s leave out the opening cysteine and the closing phenylalanine or tryptophan. The listing skips clone size in some rows; elsewhere it reads once, few, many or a size class.

j_call | clone_size | v_call | cdr3_aa
TRBJ2-1 | . | TRBV29-1 | SVLKLAELYNEQF
TRBJ2-7 | . | TRBV6-1 | ASSEEVAGAYEQY
TRBJ2-5 | . | TRBV7-2 | ASRPTSGGETQY
TRBJ1-2 | once | TRBV3-1/TRBV3-2 | ASSQQGAVYGYT
TRBJ2-3 | . | TRBV7-9 | ASSLGGQGRVDTQY
TRBJ2-7 | . | TRBV15 | ATSHDRGSSEQY
TRBJ2-7 | . | TRBV19 | ASSIEWSSANYEQY
TRBJ2-7 | . | TRBV5-6 | ASSLGVGTTSYEQY
TRBJ2-1 | . | TRBV7-9 | ASSQPSGKNNEQF
TRBJ2-1 | . | TRBV14 | ASSYGQGYNEQF
TRBJ1-1 | . | TRBV6-6 | ASSDQGVRTEAF
TRBJ2-2 | few | TRBV24-1 | ATSDLTDSGELF
TRBJ1-2 | . | TRBV6-5 | ASSTGTYGYT
TRBJ1-1 | . | TRBV5-4 | ASSLFMNTEAF
TRBJ1-1 | . | TRBV2 | ASIRGNTEAF
TRBJ2-7 | . | TRBV18 | ASSLDRESSYEQY
TRBJ1-3 | . | TRBV18 | ASSPLAYSGNTIY
TRBJ1-1 | . | TRBV19 | ASSFRGENTEAF
TRBJ2-2 | once | TRBV9 | ASSPPFRGKTGELF
TRBJ2-5 | . | TRBV28 | ASSSPDGKRGITTQY
TRBJ1-1 | once | TRBV2 | ASSVDRTNTEAF
TRBJ2-3 | . | TRBV27 | ASSLRGDTQY
TRBJ2-2 | few | TRBV24-1 | ATSAGDSDTGELF
TRBJ2-1 | . | TRBV23-1 | ASSQSLDRGLNNEQF
TRBJ1-1 | . | TRBV29-1 | SVEGGTGLKLNTEAF
TRBJ2-7 | . | TRBV7-2 | ASSLYKDSYEQY
TRBJ1-1 | . | TRBV11-3 | ASSLLEGWSFPTEAF
TRBJ1-1 | . | TRBV28 | ASRGQLNTEAF
TRBJ2-7 | . | TRBV3-1/TRBV3-2 | ASSQELAPHYEQY
TRBJ1-1 | few | TRBV29-1 | SAGQGGTSMNTEAF
TRBJ1-2 | . | TRBV28 | ASGAYRTADNYGYT
TRBJ1-1 | few | TRBV11-2 | ASSLVTYMNTEAF
TRBJ2-5 | . | TRBV15 | ATSRVTGGLETQY
TRBJ2-7 | few | TRBV19 | ASSLALASEQY
TRBJ2-7 | . | TRBV19 | ASSIYSGRAGAYEQY
TRBJ2-3 | . | TRBV9 | ASSRPRQGFSSTDTQY
TRBJ1-1 | . | TRBV30 | AWTTGGGTEAF
TRBJ2-3 | . | TRBV11-2 | ASSLYFTLSSTDTQY
TRBJ2-1 | . | TRBV5-1 | ASSLGATSGADEQF
TRBJ2-4 | . | TRBV9 | ASSEGQAQNIQY
TRBJ2-7 | . | TRBV27 | ASSPPTGATQEQY
TRBJ1-1 | . | TRBV6-5 | ASRRDRVETEAF
TRBJ2-1 | . | TRBV5-4 | ASSLGTGYNEQF
TRBJ2-7 | . | TRBV3-1/TRBV3-2 | ASSQGPWGGSSYEQY
TRBJ2-3 | . | TRBV15 | ATSTGTSGTTDTQY
TRBJ2-3 | . | TRBV3-1/TRBV3-2 | ASSQRGSTDTQY
TRBJ2-2 | . | TRBV6-5 | ASSSYPGPSTGELF
TRBJ1-5 | . | TRBV6-1 | ASSEGPIISNQPQH
TRBJ1-2 | once | TRBV6-5 | ASSRGGSGGYT
TRBJ1-1 | once | TRBV12-3/TRBV12-4 | ASSSSGYTEAF
TRBJ1-5 | . | TRBV7-2 | ASSLEGGQSTATQH
TRBJ2-1 | . | TRBV19 | ASTREGYGTSGALWNEQF
TRBJ1-1 | . | TRBV5-5 | ASSPVSSGWSKDTEAF
TRBJ2-5 | . | TRBV12-5 | ASGFSPLAQGQTQY